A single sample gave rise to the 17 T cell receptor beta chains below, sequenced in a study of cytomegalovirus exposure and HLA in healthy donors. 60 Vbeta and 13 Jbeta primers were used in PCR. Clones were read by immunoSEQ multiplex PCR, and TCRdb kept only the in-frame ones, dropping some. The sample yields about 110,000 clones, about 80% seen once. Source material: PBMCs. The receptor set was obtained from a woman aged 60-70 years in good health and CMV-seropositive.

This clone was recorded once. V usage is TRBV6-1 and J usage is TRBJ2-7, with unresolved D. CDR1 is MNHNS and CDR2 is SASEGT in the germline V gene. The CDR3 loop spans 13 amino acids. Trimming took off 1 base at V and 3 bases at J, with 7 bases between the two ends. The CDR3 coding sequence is TGTGCCAGCAGTGAAGACTCGTTCTACGAGCAGTACTTC. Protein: CASSEDSFYEQYF.

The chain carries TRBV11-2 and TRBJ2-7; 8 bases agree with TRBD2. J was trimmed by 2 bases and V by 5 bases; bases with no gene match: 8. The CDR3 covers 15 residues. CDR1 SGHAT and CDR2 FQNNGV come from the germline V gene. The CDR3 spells CASSPILAVTYEQYF. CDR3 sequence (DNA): TGTGCCAGCAGCCCCATACTAGCGGTAACCTACGAGCAGTACTTC. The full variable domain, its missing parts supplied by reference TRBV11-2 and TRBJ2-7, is EAGVAQSPRYKIIEKRQSVAFWCNPISGHATLYWYQQILGQGPKLLIQFQNNGVVDDSQLPKDRFSAERLKGVDSTLKIQPAKLEDSAVYLCASSPILAVTYEQYFGPGTRLTVT.

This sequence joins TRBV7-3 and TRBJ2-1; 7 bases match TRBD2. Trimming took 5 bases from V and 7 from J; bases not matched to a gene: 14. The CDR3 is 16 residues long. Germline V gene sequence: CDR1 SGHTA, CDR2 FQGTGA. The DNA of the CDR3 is TGTGCCAGCAGCCCTAGAGGACTAGTGGGGGTTAATGAGCAGTTCTTC. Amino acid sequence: CASSPRGLVGVNEQFF. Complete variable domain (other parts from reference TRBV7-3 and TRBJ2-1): GAGVSQTPSNKVTEKGKYVELRCDPISGHTALYWYRQSLGQGPEFLIYFQGTGAADDSGLPNDRFFAVRPEGSVSTLKIQRTERGDSAVYLCASSPRGLVGVNEQFFGPGTRLTVL.

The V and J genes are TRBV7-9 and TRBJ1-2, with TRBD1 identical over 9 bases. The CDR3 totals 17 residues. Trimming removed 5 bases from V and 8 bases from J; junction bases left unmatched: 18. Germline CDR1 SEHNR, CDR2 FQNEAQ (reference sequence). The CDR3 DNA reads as TGTGCCAGCAGCGAAAGCACCGGGACAGGGATTTATTGGGGCTACACCTTC. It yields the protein CASSESTGTGIYWGYTF.

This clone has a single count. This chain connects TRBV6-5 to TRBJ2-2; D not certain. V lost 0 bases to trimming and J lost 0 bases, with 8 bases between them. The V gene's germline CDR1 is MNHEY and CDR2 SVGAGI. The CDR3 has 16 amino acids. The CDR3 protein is CASSYSRDSNTGELFF. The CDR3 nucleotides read TGTGCCAGCAGTTACTCACGAGACTCGAACACCGGGGAGCTGTTTTTT.

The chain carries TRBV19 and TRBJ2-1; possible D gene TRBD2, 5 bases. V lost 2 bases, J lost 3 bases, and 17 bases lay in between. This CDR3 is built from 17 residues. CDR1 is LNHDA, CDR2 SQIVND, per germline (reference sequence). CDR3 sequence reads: CASSIIFRGLGYNEQFF. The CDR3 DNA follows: TGTGCCAGTAGTATAATATTCCGAGGGCTCGGCTACAATGAGCAGTTCTTC.

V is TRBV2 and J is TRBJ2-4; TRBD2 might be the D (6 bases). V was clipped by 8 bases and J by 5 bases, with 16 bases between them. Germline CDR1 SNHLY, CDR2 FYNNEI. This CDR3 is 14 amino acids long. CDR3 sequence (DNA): TGTGCCAGCGCGGCCCTGAGGGAGGAAAACATTCAGTACTTC. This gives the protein CASAALREENIQYF.

The DNA for the CDR3 is TGTGCCAGCAGTCGCTCCGGGAGTTCCTACGAGCAGTACTTC. This sequence encodes CASSRSGSSYEQYF. The chain carries TRBV6-5 and TRBJ2-5; tentative D call: TRBD2 (6 bases). The DNA end lines up better with TRBJ2-7; the J call may be wrong. The CDR3 length is 14 residues. In germline, CDR1 is MNHEY, CDR2 SVGAGI.

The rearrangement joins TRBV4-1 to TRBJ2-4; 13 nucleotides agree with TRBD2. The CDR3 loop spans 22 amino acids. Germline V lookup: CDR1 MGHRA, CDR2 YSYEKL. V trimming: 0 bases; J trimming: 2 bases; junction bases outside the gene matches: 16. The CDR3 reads CASSQEFEGTSGRAGTKNIQYF. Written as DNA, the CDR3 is TGCGCCAGCAGCCAAGAATTTGAGGGAACTAGCGGGAGGGCCGGGACCAAAAACATTCAGTACTTC.

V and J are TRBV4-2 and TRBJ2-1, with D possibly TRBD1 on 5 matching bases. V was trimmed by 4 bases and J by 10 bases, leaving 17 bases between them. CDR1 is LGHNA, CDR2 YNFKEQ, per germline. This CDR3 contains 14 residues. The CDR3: CASSPQGMGREQFF. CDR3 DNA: TGTGCCAGCAGCCCGCAAGGAATGGGGCGAGAGCAGTTCTTC.

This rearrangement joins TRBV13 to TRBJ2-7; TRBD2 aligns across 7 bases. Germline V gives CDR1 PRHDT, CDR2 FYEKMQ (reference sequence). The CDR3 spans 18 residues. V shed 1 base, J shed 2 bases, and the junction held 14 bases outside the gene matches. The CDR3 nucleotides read TGTGCCAGCAGCTTAGAAAGTAGAGTGGGAGGGAGAACCTACGAGCAGTACTTC. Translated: CASSLESRVGGRTYEQYF.

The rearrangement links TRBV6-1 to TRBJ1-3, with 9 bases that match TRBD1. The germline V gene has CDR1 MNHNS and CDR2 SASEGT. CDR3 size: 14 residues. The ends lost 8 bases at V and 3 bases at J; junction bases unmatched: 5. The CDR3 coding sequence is TGTGCCAGCCTTGACAGGGGGAATGGAAACACCATATATTTT. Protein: CASLDRGNGNTIYF.

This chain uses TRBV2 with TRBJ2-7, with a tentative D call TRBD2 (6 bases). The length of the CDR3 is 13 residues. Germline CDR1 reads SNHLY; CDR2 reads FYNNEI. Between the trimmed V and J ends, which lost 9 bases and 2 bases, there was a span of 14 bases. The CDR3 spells CAREGLTTYEQYF. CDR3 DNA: TGTGCCAGAGAGGGACTTACCACCTACGAGCAGTACTTC.

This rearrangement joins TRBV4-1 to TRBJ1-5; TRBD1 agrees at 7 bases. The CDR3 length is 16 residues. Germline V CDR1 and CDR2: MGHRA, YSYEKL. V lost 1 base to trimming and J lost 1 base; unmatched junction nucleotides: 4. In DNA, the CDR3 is TGCGCCAGCAGCCAAGGAGACAGGGCAAGCAATCAGCCCCAGCATTTT. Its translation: CASSQGDRASNQPQHF.

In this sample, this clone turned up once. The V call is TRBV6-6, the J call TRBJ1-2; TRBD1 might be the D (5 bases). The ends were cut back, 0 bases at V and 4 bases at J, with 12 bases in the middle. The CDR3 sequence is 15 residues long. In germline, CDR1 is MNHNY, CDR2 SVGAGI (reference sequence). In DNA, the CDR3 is TGTGCCAGCAGTTACTCGGAGACAGTATCCTATGGCTACACCTTC. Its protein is CASSYSETVSYGYTF.

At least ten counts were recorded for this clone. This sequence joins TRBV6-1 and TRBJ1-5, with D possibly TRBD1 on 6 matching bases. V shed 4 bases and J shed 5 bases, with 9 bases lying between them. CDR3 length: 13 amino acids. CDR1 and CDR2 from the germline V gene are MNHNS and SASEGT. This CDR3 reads CASSAQGDQPQHF. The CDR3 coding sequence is TGTGCCAGCAGTGCACAGGGAGATCAGCCCCAGCATTTT.

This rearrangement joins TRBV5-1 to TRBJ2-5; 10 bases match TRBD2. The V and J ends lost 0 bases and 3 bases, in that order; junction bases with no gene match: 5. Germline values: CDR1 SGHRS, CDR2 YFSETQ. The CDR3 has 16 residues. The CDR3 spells CASSLVLAGAEETQYF. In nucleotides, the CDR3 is TGCGCCAGCAGCTTGGTTCTAGCGGGAGCGGAAGAGACCCAGTACTTC.